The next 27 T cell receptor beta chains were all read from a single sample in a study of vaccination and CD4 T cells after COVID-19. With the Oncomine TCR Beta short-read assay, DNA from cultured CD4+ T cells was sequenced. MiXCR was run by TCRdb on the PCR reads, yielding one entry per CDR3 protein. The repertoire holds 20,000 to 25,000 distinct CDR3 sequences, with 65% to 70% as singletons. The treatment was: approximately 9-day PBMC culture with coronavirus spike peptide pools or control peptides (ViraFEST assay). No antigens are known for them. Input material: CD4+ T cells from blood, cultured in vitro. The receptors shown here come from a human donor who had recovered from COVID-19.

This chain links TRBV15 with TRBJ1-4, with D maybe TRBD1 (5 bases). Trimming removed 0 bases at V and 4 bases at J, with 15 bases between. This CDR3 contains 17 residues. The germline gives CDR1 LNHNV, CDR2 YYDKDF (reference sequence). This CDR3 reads CATSRDEREGRNEKLFF. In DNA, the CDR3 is TGTGCCACCAGCAGAGATGAACGGGAGGGACGTAATGAAAAACTGTTTTTT. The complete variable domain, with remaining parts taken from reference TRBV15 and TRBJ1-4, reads DAMVIQNPRYQVTQFGKPVTLSCSQTLNHNVMYWYQQKSSQAPKLLFHYYDKDFNNEADTPDNFQSRRPNTSFCFLDIRSPGLGDTAMYLCATSRDEREGRNEKLFFGSGTQLSVL.

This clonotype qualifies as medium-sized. The CDR3 reads CASTPSVRTEAFF. In nucleotides, the CDR3 is TGTGCCAGTACCCCAAGCGTTAGGACTGAAGCTTTCTTT. The V gene is TRBV19, the J gene TRBJ1-1; D uncertain. Trimming pared 7 bases from V and 5 bases from J, leaving 14 bases between. Per the germline V gene, CDR1 is LNHDA and CDR2 is SQIVND (reference sequence). CDR3 length equals 13 residues. The complete variable domain, with remaining parts taken from reference TRBV19 and TRBJ1-1, reads DGGITQSPKYLFRKEGQNVTLSCEQNLNHDAMYWYRQDPGQGLRLIYYSQIVNDFQKGDIAEGYSVSREKKESFPLTVTSAQKNPTAFYLCASTPSVRTEAFFGQGTRLTVV.

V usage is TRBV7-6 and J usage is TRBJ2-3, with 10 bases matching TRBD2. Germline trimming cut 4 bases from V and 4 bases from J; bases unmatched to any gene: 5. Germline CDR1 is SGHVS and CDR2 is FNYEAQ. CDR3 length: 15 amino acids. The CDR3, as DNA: TGTGCCAGCAGCTCGAGCGGGGGGGCCGCAGATACGCAGTATTTT. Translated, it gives CASSSSGGAADTQYF.

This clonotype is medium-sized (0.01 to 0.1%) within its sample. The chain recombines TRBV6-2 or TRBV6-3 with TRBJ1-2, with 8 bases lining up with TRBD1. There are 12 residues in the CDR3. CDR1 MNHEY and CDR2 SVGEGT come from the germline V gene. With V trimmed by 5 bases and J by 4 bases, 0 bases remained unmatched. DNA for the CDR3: TGTGCCAGCAGTGACAGGGGCTATGGCTACACCTTC. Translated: CASSDRGYGYTF.

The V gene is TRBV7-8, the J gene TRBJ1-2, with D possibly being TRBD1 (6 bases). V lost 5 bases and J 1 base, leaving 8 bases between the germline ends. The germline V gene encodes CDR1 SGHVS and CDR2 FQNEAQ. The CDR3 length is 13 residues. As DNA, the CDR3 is TGTGCCAGCAGCCAGGACAGTAACTATGGCTACACCTTC. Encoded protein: CASSQDSNYGYTF.

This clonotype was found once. The CDR3 region has the DNA TGCAGTGCTAGACGACTAGCGGGTTACAATGAGCAGTTCTTC. Translated: CSARRLAGYNEQFF. This chain joins TRBV20-1 and TRBJ2-1, with TRBD2 matching over 10 bases. The trim removed 2 bases at V and 4 bases at J, leaving 2 bases unmatched. From germline, CDR1 is DFQATT and CDR2 SNEGSKA (reference sequence). The CDR3 spans 14 residues.

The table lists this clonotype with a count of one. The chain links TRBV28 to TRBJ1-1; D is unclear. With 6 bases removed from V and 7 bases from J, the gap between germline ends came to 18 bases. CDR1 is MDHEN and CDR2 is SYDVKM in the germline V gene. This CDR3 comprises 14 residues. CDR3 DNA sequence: TGTGCCAGCAGCCCACTTTTACAGAACCTTGAAGCTTTCTTT. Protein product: CASSPLLQNLEAFF.

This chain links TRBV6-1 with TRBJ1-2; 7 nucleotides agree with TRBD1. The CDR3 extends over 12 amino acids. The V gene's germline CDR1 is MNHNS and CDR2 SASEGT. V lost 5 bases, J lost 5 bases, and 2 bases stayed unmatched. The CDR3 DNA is TGTGCCAGCAGTAAACAGGGGTATGGCTACACCTTC. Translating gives CASSKQGYGYTF.

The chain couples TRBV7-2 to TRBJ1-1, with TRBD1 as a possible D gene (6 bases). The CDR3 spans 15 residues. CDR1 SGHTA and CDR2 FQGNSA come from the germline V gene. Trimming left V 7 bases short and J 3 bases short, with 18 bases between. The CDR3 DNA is TGTGCCAGCACGCAATCAGACAGGCCTGACACTGAAGCTTTCTTT. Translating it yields CASTQSDRPDTEAFF.

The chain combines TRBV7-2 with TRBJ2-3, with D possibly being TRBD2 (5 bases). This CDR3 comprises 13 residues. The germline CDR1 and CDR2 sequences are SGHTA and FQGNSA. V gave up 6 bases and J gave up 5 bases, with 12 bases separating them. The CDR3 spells CASSPVLVDTQYF. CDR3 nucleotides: TGTGCCAGCAGTCCCGTACTAGTAGATACGCAGTATTTT.

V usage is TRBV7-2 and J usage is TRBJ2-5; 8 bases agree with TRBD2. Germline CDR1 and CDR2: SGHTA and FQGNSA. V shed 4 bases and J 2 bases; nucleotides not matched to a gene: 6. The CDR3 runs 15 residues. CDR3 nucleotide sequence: TGTGCCAGCAGCTACGGGAGGGGGGGTCAAGAGACCCAGTACTTC. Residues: CASSYGRGGQETQYF.

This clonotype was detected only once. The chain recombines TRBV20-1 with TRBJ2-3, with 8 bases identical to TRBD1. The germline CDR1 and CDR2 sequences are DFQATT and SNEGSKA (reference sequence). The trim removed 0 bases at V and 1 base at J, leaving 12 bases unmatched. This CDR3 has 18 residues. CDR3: CSARDRHSTGDGTDTQYF. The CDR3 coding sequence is TGCAGTGCTAGAGACAGGCACTCGACAGGGGATGGCACAGATACGCAGTATTTT.

The CDR3 spells CASSTPGTSTDTQYF. The CDR3 DNA reads TGCGCCAGCAGCACTCCCGGGACCAGCACAGATACGCAGTATTTT. The chain links TRBV4-1 to TRBJ2-3, with D tentatively TRBD1 or TRBD2 (5 bases each). The V end lost 5 bases, the J end lost 0 bases, and 12 bases lay between the germline ends. This CDR3 has 15 amino acids. Germline V gene data show CDR1 as MGHRA and CDR2 as YSYEKL.

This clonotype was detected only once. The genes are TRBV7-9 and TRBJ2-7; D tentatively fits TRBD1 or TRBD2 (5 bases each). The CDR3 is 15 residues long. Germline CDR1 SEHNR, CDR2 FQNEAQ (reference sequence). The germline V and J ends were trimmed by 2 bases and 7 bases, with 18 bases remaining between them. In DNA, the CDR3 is TGTGCCAGCAGCTTAAGGTCGGACGGGGCTGGAGAGCAGTACTTC. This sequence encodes CASSLRSDGAGEQYF.

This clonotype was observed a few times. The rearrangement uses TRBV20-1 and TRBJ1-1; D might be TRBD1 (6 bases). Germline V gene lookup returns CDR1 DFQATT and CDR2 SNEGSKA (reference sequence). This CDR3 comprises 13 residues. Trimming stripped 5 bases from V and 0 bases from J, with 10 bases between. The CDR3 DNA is TGCAGTGCTCGGACAGACATGAACACTGAAGCTTTCTTT. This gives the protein CSARTDMNTEAFF.

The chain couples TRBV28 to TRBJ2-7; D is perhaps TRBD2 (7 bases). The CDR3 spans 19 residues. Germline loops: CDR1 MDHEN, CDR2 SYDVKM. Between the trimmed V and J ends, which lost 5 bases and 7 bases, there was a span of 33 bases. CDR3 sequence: CASSLSGTHVAGALTEQYF. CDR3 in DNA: TGTGCCAGCAGTCTATCGGGGACACATGTAGCGGGTGCCCTCACGGAGCAGTACTTC.

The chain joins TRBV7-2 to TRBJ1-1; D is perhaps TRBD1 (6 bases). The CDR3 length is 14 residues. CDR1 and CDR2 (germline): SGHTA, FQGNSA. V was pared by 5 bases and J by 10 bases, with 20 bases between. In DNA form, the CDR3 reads TGTGCCAGCAGCCCCGAATATCGCGCGGGGGCAGCTTTCTTT. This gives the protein CASSPEYRAGAAFF. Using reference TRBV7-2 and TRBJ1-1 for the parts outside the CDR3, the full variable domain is GAGVSQSPSNKVTEKGKDVELRCDPISGHTALYWYRQSLGQGLEFLIYFQGNSAPDKSGLPSDRFSAERTGGSVSTLTIQRTQQEDSAVYLCASSPEYRAGAAFFGQGTRLTVV.

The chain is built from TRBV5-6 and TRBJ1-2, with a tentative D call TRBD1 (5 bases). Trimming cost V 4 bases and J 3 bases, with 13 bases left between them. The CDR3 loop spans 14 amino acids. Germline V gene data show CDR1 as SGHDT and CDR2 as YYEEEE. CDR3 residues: CASSPQTVHYGYTF. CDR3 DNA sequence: TGTGCCAGCAGCCCACAGACAGTCCACTATGGCTACACCTTC.

The CDR3 DNA follows: TGTGCCAGCAGCCCGAATCAAGGTAGATCAAATTCACCCCTCCACTTT. Its translation: CASSPNQGRSNSPLHF. The chain carries TRBV4-2 and TRBJ1-6, with D unclear. In germline, CDR1 is LGHNA, CDR2 YNFKEQ. The V end lost 4 bases, the J end lost 7 bases, and 17 bases lay between the germline ends. The CDR3 loop spans 16 amino acids.

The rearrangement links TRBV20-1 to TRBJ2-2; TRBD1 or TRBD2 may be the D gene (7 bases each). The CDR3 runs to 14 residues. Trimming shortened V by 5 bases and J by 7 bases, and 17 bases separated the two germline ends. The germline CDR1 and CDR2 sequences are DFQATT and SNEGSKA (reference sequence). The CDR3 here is CSAGIRGGVGELFF. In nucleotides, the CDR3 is TGCAGTGCTGGAATCAGGGGGGGAGTCGGGGAGCTGTTTTTT.

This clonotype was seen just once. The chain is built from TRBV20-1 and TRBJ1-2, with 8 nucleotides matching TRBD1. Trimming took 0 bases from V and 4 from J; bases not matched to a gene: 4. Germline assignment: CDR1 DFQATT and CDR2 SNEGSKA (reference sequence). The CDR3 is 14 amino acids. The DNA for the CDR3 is TGCAGTGCTAGAGATGACGACAGGGGCTATGGCTACACCTTC. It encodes CSARDDDRGYGYTF.

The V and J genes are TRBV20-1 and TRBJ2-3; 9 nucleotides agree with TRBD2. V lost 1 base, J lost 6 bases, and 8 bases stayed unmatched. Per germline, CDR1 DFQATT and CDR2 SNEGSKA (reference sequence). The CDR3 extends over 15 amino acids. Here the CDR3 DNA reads TGCAGTGCTAGAGTTGGCGGGGGGGCTTCGGATACGCAGTATTTT. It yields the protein CSARVGGGASDTQYF.

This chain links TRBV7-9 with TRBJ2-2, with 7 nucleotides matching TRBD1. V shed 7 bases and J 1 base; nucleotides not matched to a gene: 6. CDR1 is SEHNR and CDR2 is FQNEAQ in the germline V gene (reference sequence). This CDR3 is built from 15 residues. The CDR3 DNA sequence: TGTGCCAGCACCAGGGACAGCTTGAACACCGGGGAGCTGTTTTTT. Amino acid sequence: CASTRDSLNTGELFF.

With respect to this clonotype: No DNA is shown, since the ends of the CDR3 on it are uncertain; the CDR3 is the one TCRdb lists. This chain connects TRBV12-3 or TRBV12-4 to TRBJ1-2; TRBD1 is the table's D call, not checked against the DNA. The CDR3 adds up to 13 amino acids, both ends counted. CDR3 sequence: CASSSGGVRGYTF.

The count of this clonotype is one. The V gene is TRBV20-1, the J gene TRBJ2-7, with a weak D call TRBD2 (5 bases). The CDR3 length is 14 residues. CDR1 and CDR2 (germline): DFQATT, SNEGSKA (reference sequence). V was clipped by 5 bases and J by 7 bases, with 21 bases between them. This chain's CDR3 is CSAPTSGETGEQYF. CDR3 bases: TGCAGTGCTCCTACTAGTGGGGAGACTGGGGAGCAGTACTTC.

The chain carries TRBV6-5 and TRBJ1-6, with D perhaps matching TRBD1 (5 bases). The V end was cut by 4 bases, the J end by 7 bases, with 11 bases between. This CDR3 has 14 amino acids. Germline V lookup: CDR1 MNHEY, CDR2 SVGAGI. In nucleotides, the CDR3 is TGTGCCAGCAGTTCCGGGACTGCGAATTCACCCCTCCACTTT. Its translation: CASSSGTANSPLHF.

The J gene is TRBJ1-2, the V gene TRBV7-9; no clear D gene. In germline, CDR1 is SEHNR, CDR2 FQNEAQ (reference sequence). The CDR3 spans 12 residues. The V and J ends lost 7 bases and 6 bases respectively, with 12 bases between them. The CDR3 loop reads CASTPRRDGYTF. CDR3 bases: TGTGCCAGCACCCCCCGACGGGATGGCTACACCTTC.